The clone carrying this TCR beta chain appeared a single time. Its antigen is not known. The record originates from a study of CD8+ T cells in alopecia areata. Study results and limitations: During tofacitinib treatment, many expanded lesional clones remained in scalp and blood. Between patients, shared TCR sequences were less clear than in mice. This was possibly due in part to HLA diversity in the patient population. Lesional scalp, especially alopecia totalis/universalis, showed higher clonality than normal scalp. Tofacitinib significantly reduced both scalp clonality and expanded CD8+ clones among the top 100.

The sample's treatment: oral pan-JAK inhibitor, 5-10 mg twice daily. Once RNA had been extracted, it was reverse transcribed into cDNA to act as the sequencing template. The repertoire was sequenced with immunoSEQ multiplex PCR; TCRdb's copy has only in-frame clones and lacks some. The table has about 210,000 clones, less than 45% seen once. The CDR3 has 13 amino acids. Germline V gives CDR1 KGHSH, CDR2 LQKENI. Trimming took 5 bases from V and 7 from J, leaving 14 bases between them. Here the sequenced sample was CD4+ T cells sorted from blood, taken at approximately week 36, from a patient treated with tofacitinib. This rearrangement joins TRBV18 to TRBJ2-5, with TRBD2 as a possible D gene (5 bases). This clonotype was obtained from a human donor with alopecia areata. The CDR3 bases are TGTGCCAGCTCATCCAGCGGAATTCCGACCCAGTACTTC. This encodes CASSSSGIPTQYF.